The rows below give T cell receptor beta chains drawn from one sample of a study of OX40 agonist ivuxolimab in advanced cancers. Assay: immunoSEQ multiplex PCR; the TCRdb copy retains only in-frame clones and omits some. Of 40,000 to 50,000 clones detected, approximately 88% appear once; the ten largest clones hold around 0.5%. The sample was CD4+ or CD8+ T cells sorted from blood, taken in a trial of the OX40 agonist ivuxolimab. These TCRs come from an adult with an advanced solid tumor such as melanoma, head and neck, liver or kidney cancer. The CDR3 runs from the conserved cysteine through the conserved F or W.

>TRBV1|TRBJ1-2
CTSSPSQQGNYGYTF
>TRBV28|TRBJ2-6
CASSYRTQPSQRANVLTF
>TRBV7-9|TRBJ2-6
CASSQSGRSGANVLTF
>TRBV10-1|TRBJ1-6
CASSDPRGLVVGSPLHF
>TRBV5-8|TRBJ1-1
CASSLGVIGDTEAFF
>TRBV23-1|TRBJ2-7
CASSQSGDRAPYEQYF
>TRBV11-3|TRBJ2-5
CASSGRQGAETQYF
>TRBV7-2|TRBJ1-6
CASSLSGYNSPLHF
>TRBV4-2|TRBJ1-5
CASSQEGVGQPQHF
>TRBV10-1|TRBJ2-4
CASNISIQYF
>TRBV10-3|TRBJ1-6
CAIKGENNSPLHF
>TRBV27|TRBJ2-7
CASSLSTGGGEQYF
>TRBV9|TRBJ1-4
CASSPGSRKNEKLFF
>TRBV4-2|TRBJ1-2
CASSQVDGTASGGYTF
>TRBV2|TRBJ1-2
CATTVGRFNGYTF
>TRBV5-1|TRBJ2-1
CASSPASLAEQFF
>TRBV6-5|TRBJ2-7
CASSLGGRHEQYF
>TRBV4-1|TRBJ2-1
CASSQDRGSRRVF
>TRBV19|TRBJ1-1
CASSIRLNTEAFF
>TRBV7-3|TRBJ2-2
CASSQTYNTGELFF
>TRBV10-3|TRBJ1-3
CAISESTGIDTIYF
>TRBV19|TRBJ2-7
CASMERGASYEQYF
>TRBV30|TRBJ2-2
CAWSRGIPGDTGELFF
>TRBV9|TRBJ2-7
CASSAGDGDEQYF
>TRBV5-1|TRBJ1-2
CASSAGGGPVRGYTF